This T cell receptor (beta chain) emerged from a study of graft-versus-host responses after intestinal transplantation. Study-wide context: Multivisceral, liver-intestinal, or isolated intestinal transplants were received by the recipients. Tacrolimus and steroids were given for three to four years to all recipients after anti-thymocyte globulin induction. General study findings and limits: Researchers found GvH clones in recipient marrow, and some showed up first in ileum or blood.

A word on this clone: Antigen unknown.

Produced via immunoSEQ multiplex PCR; TCRdb's table is partial and in-frame only. The table shows nearly 45,000 clones, with roughly 90% occurring only once. In germline, CDR1 is SGHAT, CDR2 FQNNGV. This CDR3 is 14 amino acids long. V dropped 4 bases and J dropped 6 bases, with 13 bases sitting between them. Source: PBMCs, taken 524 days after transplant. The receptor's source is a human patient who received an intestinal transplant, so some T cells may come from the graft donor. The V and J genes are TRBV11-2 and TRBJ2-1; D perhaps matches TRBD2 (6 bases). In DNA, the CDR3 is TGTGCCAGCAGCTCTCTGACTAGGTTCAATGAGCAGTTCTTC. Its protein is CASSSLTRFNEQFF.